Listed below are T cell receptor beta chains from one sample, sequenced in a study of patients and donors after allogeneic stem cell transplantation. TCRdb itself ran the RT-PCR reads through MiXCR, one entry per CDR3 protein. Here the sample spans 150,000 to 250,000 distinct CDR3 sequences, roughly two fifths being singletons. The material sequenced was blood, either unsorted or a sorted T cell fraction (not recorded which). The receptors derive from a human donor who was either an allogeneic HSCT recipient or a stem cell or donor lymphocyte infusion donor (not recorded which). It is not recorded whose cells these are; they may come from a transplant donor. Each CDR3 is given with its conserved first and last residue. A D gene is named only where the DNA matches it firmly. Some rows mark clone size as missing; the rest say once, few, many or name a class of expanded clone.

j_gene	abundance	d_gene	v_gene	CDR3nt	CDR3aa
TRBJ1-4	few	-	TRBV5-1	TGCGCCAGCAGCCGGGCCGGGGGACCTAATGAAAAACTGTTTTTT	CASSRAGGPNEKLFF
TRBJ1-1	-	-	TRBV9	TGTGCCAGCAGCACCCCACGGGACGTCGAGGGGAACACTGAAGCTTTCTTT	CASSTPRDVEGNTEAFF
TRBJ1-6	few	-	TRBV12-3/TRBV12-4	TGTGCCAGCAGTTCCCGACAAAATTCACCCCTCCACTTT	CASSSRQNSPLHF
TRBJ1-2	-	-	TRBV5-1	TGCGCCAGCAGCTTGGAGTTAGGGGTATATGGCTACACCTTC	CASSLELGVYGYTF
TRBJ2-3	-	-	TRBV7-6	TGTGCCAGCAGGCGAGACAGCACAGATACGCAGTATTTT	CASRRDSTDTQYF
TRBJ2-1	-	-	TRBV12-3/TRBV12-4	TGTGCCAGCAGTGGCAGGGTCTCGGTGGCCTACAATGAGCAGTTCTTC	CASSGRVSVAYNEQFF
TRBJ2-2	-	-	TRBV12-3/TRBV12-4	TGTGCCAGCCGATCCCCTAACGTCGGGGAGCTGTTTTTT	CASRSPNVGELFF
TRBJ1-2	-	TRBD1	TRBV2	TGTGCCACCCCGACAGGGTATGGCTACACCTTC	CATPTGYGYTF
TRBJ1-4	-	-	TRBV4-1	TGCGCCAGCAGCCAAGAACGGCTCGGGGGTGGCGAAAAACTGTTTTTT	CASSQERLGGGEKLFF
TRBJ2-1	-	-	TRBV6-5	TGTGCCAGTTCAGGAGTCGGCTCCTACAATGAGCAGTTCTTC	CASSGVGSYNEQFF
TRBJ2-5	-	TRBD2	TRBV29-1	TGCAGCGTCCAGGCTAGCGGGAGTGGCGAGACCCAGTACTTC	CSVQASGSGETQYF
TRBJ2-1	once	-	TRBV3-1	TGTGCCAGCAGCCAAGGTGGGAGGACCAATGAGCAGTTCTTC	CASSQGGRTNEQFF
TRBJ2-5	-	-	TRBV4-2	TGTGCCAGCAGCCAAGCACAGCTACAAGTAAAGACCCAGTACTTC	CASSQAQLQVKTQYF
TRBJ1-5	-	TRBD1	TRBV27	TGTGCCAGCAGTTTGCATCCGACAGGGGGAAATCAGCCCCAGCATTTT	CASSLHPTGGNQPQHF
TRBJ2-3	-	-	TRBV5-1	TGCGCCAGCAGCTTGGTTCCGGACGATACGCAGTATTTT	CASSLVPDDTQYF
TRBJ2-1	-	TRBD1	TRBV12-3/TRBV12-4	TGTGCCAGCAGGGGGACAGGGTTCAATGAGCAGTTCTTC	CASRGTGFNEQFF
TRBJ1-6	-	-	TRBV15	TGTGCCACCAGTCGACAGCTCAATTCACCCCTCCACTTT	CATSRQLNSPLHF
TRBJ1-3	-	-	TRBV7-9	TGTGCCAGCAGCTTAGAGATAAACACCATATATTTT	CASSLEINTIYF
TRBJ1-3	few	-	TRBV29-1	TGCAGCGTCTATGGACTTCCCAACTCTGGAAACACCATATATTTT	CSVYGLPNSGNTIYF
TRBJ2-2	few	-	TRBV4-2	TGTGCCAGCAGCCCAGGGTACGAAAGCACCGGGGAGCTGTTTTTT	CASSPGYESTGELFF
TRBJ1-1	-	-	TRBV18	TGTGCCAGCTCACCACCTTCGTTCACTGAAGCTTTCTTT	CASSPPSFTEAFF
TRBJ2-3	few	TRBD1	TRBV7-7	TGTGCCAGCAGCACTGACAGGGATCGGAGGACAGATACGCAGTATTTT	CASSTDRDRRTDTQYF
TRBJ1-1	many	-	TRBV5-6	TGTGCCAGCAGCTTGCCCAGGGCGAACACTGAAGCTTTCTTT	CASSLPRANTEAFF
TRBJ2-2	-	TRBD2	TRBV12-3/TRBV12-4	TGTGCCAGCAGACTAGCGGGAGGGCCCCCCGGGGAGCTGTTTTTT	CASRLAGGPPGELFF
TRBJ1-2	few	-	TRBV20-1	TGCAGTGCCCTTGGCCCGGCCCGGTATGGCTACACCTTC	CSALGPARYGYTF
TRBJ2-2	-	-	TRBV10-3	TGTGCCATCAGTGAGCCGAACTATCTCAACACCGGGGAGCTGTTTTTT	CAISEPNYLNTGELFF
TRBJ2-1	-	TRBD2	TRBV28	TGTGCCAGCAGTCTCGGGAGGGCCGCTGAGCAGTTCTTC	CASSLGRAAEQFF
TRBJ2-7	-	-	TRBV13	TGTGCCAGCAGGGATGGACAGATCTACGAGCAGTACTTC	CASRDGQIYEQYF
TRBJ2-3	-	TRBD2	TRBV29-1	TGCAGCGTTGAAGGCTTCCGGGCGGCCAGCGGGAAGGGGACAGATACGCAGTATTTT	CSVEGFRAASGKGTDTQYF
TRBJ1-5	-	-	TRBV20-1	TGCAGTGCTTCCCTCCGGGCCACCAATCAGCCCCAGCATTTT	CSASLRATNQPQHF
TRBJ2-1	-	TRBD2	TRBV4-3	TGCGCCAGCAGCCCCCACGGGGGGGCTGAGAATGAGCAGTTCTTC	CASSPHGGAENEQFF
TRBJ2-7	-	TRBD1	TRBV6-5	TGTGCCAGCAGTTGGAGACAGGGCAGAACCTCCTACGAGCAGTACTTC	CASSWRQGRTSYEQYF
TRBJ2-7	-	TRBD2	TRBV23-1	TGCGCCAGCAGTCCTCCCCGAGGTAGCGGGAACTCCTACGAGCAGTACTTC	CASSPPRGSGNSYEQYF
TRBJ2-1	-	TRBD2	TRBV29-1	TGCAGCGTTGCGGGGACTAGCGATGAGCAGTTCTTC	CSVAGTSDEQFF
TRBJ1-4	-	-	TRBV7-9	TGTGCCAGCAGTTTGCTTTCGGGGGTCAAAAAAAATGAAAAACTGTTTTTT	CASSLLSGVKKNEKLFF
TRBJ1-3	few	-	TRBV29-1	TGCAGCGTTGAGCGCGTATCTGGAAACACCATATATTTT	CSVERVSGNTIYF
TRBJ2-3	few	-	TRBV28	TGTGCCAGCAGCCAGGGGAGTGACACAGATACGCAGTATTTT	CASSQGSDTDTQYF
TRBJ2-3	-	-	TRBV14	TGTGCCAGCAGCCAACGGAGGCAGGCTTTCACAGATACGCAGTATTTT	CASSQRRQAFTDTQYF
TRBJ2-3	-	TRBD1	TRBV20-1	TGCAGTGCTAGATCCCGGACAGGGGCAACAGATACGCAGTATTTT	CSARSRTGATDTQYF
TRBJ1-2	-	-	TRBV27	TGTGCCAGCAGTTTATGGGGGGGCTATGGCTACACCTTC	CASSLWGGYGYTF
TRBJ1-5	few	-	TRBV28	TGTGCCAGCAGGGCAGGGGACGCCGGAGGGAATCAGCCCCAGCATTTT	CASRAGDAGGNQPQHF
TRBJ2-7	-	-	TRBV2	TGTGCCAGCAGCACGTGGGCCTACGAGCAGTACTTC	CASSTWAYEQYF